The entry below describes one T cell receptor beta chain. Profiled with immunoSEQ multiplex PCR; TCRdb holds only in-frame clones, not every one. There are around 2.3 million clones in the sample; 90% to 96% occur only once, and roughly 0.13% lies in the top ten. The sample belongs to a study of shared clonotypes between healthy human individuals. Per germline, CDR1 SGHAT and CDR2 FQNNGV. CDR3 length: 17 residues. V lost 4 bases to trimming and J lost 0 bases; unmatched junction nucleotides: 7. The TCR comes from a man aged 18 to 35 in good health. This chain uses TRBV11-2 with TRBJ2-1, with TRBD2 identical over 9 bases. Sequencing input: naive CD4+ T cells sorted from blood. Subset here: CD45RA+ positively selected. The CDR3 DNA is TGTGCCAGCAGCTCTTCAGCGGGAGGATCCTCCTACAATGAGCAGTTCTTC. Its translation: CASSSSAGGSSYNEQFF.